The 10 T cell receptor beta chains below come from one sample, sequenced in a study of cytomegalovirus exposure and HLA in healthy donors. The study ran its PCR with 60 Vbeta and 13 Jbeta primers. Generated by immunoSEQ multiplex PCR, the TCRdb table keeps only in-frame clones and is missing some. The sample data list around 140,000 clones. The sample comprised PBMCs. The receptors were gathered from a man between 18 and 35 years old in good health and CMV-seronegative.

The genes are TRBV19 and TRBJ2-7; 16 bases agree with TRBD2. Germline loops: CDR1 LNHDA, CDR2 SQIVND (reference sequence). The CDR3 is 18 amino acids. With 5 bases clipped from V and 6 bases from J, the junction kept 13 bases outside the gene matches. CDR3: CASSLIVPGLAGGPEQYF. CDR3 nucleotides: TGTGCCAGTAGTCTAATTGTACCGGGACTAGCGGGAGGGCCCGAGCAGTACTTC.

Regarding this clone: At one end the junction does not follow the germline gene, possibly because of a read error. The chain is built from TRBV20-1 and TRBJ2-7; the match to TRBD1 covers 9 bases. The CDR3 totals 11 residues. Looked up from germline, CDR1 is DFQATT and CDR2 is SNEGSKA (reference sequence). The CDR3 protein is CSAEHWTGAPF. In DNA form, the CDR3 reads TGCAGTGCGGAGCATTGGACAGGGGCCCCCTTC.

The chain employs TRBV6-5 and TRBJ2-2; 7 bases fit TRBD1. The trim removed 0 bases at V and 5 bases at J, leaving 6 bases unmatched. Per germline, CDR1 MNHEY and CDR2 SVGAGI. The CDR3 totals 16 residues. CDR3 loop: CASSYSKGARTGELFF. CDR3 nucleotide sequence: TGTGCCAGCAGTTACTCGAAGGGGGCGCGTACCGGGGAGCTGTTTTTT.

J is TRBJ1-1 and V is TRBV30; D not certain. The germline gives CDR1 GTSNPN, CDR2 SVGIG (reference sequence). Trimming stripped 3 bases from V and 4 bases from J, with 12 bases between. This CDR3 has 13 residues. This CDR3 is CAWSHSGSTEAFF. The CDR3 DNA is TGTGCCTGGAGCCATTCGGGGAGCACTGAAGCTTTCTTT.

The V and J genes are TRBV4-1 and TRBJ2-1; possible D gene TRBD1, 5 bases. The CDR3 length is 16 residues. V was cut by 1 base and J by 4 bases, with 14 bases left in between. The V gene's germline CDR1 is MGHRA and CDR2 YSYEKL. The DNA of the CDR3 is TGCGCCAGCAGCCAAGTAGGTGCGACAGATTACAATGAGCAGTTCTTC. It is translated as CASSQVGATDYNEQFF.

The chain employs TRBV9 and TRBJ2-2; D is undetermined. Germline V gene data show CDR1 as SGDLS and CDR2 as YYNGEE. V lost 0 bases to trimming and J lost 0 bases, with 9 bases between them. This CDR3 has 16 amino acids. DNA of the CDR3: TGTGCCAGCAGCGTAGTTCTAAATGCGAACACCGGGGAGCTGTTTTTT. Translating it yields CASSVVLNANTGELFF.

DNA for the CDR3: TGCGCCAGCAGCTTGGCACAGGGCAATGAAAAACTGTTTTTT. This translates into CASSLAQGNEKLFF. The chain carries TRBV5-1 and TRBJ1-4, with D possibly being TRBD1 (6 bases). The CDR3 spans 14 residues. Trimming pared 0 bases from V and 5 bases from J, leaving 8 bases between. The germline CDR1 and CDR2 sequences are SGHRS and YFSETQ.

The genes are TRBV4-3 and TRBJ2-7, with 7 positions matching TRBD2. The CDR3 sequence is 14 residues long. With 1 base clipped from V and 6 bases from J, the junction kept 6 bases outside the gene matches. CDR1 is LGHNA, CDR2 YSLEER, per germline. CDR3: CASSQAGGLGEQYF. In DNA form, the CDR3 reads TGCGCCAGCAGCCAAGCCGGGGGGTTGGGCGAGCAGTACTTC.

The rearrangement joins TRBV19 to TRBJ1-1; 9 nucleotides align to TRBD1. The J segment lost 1 base and the V segment lost 6 bases, leaving 0 bases of the junction unmatched. Germline CDR1 LNHDA, CDR2 SQIVND (reference sequence). The CDR3 sequence is 13 residues long. The CDR3 spells CASRDRGNTEAFF. The CDR3 region has the DNA TGTGCCAGTAGGGACAGGGGGAACACTGAAGCTTTCTTT.

The CDR3 loop is CASGGSVEAFF. CDR3 sequence (DNA): TGTGCCAGTGGGGGCAGTGTTGAAGCTTTCTTT. The V gene is TRBV19, the J gene TRBJ1-1; the D gene is possibly TRBD1 (6 bases). Germline CDR1 LNHDA, CDR2 SQIVND (reference sequence). The CDR3 runs to 11 residues. V was shortened by 8 bases and J by 7 bases, with 11 bases between the two germline ends.